The source of this T cell receptor (beta chain) is a study of beta chain features in type 1 diabetes. Study-level findings and limits: People with Type 1 diabetes carried modestly yet significantly shorter TCRB CDR3s in all four CD4+ subsets. Individuals with type 1 diabetes displayed fewer insertions and more deletions at VDJ junctions.

This clone was counted many times. What it binds is unknown. The whole isolated RNA underwent reverse transcription, so sequencing captured expressed TCRB transcripts. Repertoires were generated with immunoSEQ multiplex PCR, while TCRdb's copy carries only in-frame clones and drops some. The sample lists a few hundred thousand clones, 9.6% occurring once. Every participating donor gave one draw, a heparinised blood sample averaging approximately 120 mL. Sorting of CD4+ naive, central memory, regulatory and stem cell-like memory cells was performed via CD45RO/CCR7/CD25/CD127/CD95/CD27. Sorted populations all exceeded 95% purity. CDR3 length equals 14 residues. Germline CDR1 reads SGHDT; CDR2 reads YYEEEE. Between the trimmed V and J ends, which lost 0 bases and 3 bases, there was a span of 9 bases.

The genes are TRBV5-6 and TRBJ1-2, with a possible D match to TRBD1 (5 bases). This sequence was found in a man between 25 and 39 years old with type 1 diabetes. The specimen was central memory CD4+ T cells from blood. CDR3 in amino acids: CASSLGRADYGYTF. As DNA, the CDR3 is TGTGCCAGCAGCTTGGGCAGGGCTGACTATGGCTACACCTTC.